The 15 T cell receptor beta chains in this list originate from one sample, sequenced in a study of shared clonotypes between healthy human individuals. Repertoires were generated with immunoSEQ multiplex PCR, while TCRdb's copy carries only in-frame clones and drops some. The sample records some 1 million clones, 65% to 75% being singletons. Sequencing was done on a sample of memory CD4+ T cells sorted from blood. Noted subset: CD45RA-negative fraction. These receptors came from a young man in good health.

This chain links TRBV6-1 with TRBJ1-5; TRBD1 is a possible D gene (6 bases). V was pared by 7 bases and J by 0 bases, with 13 bases between. This CDR3 has 15 residues. CDR1 and CDR2 (germline): MNHNS, SASEGT. In DNA, the CDR3 is TGTGCCAGCACCGCAGGGACAAATAGCAATCAGCCCCAGCATTTT. It specifies CASTAGTNSNQPQHF.

The CDR3 nucleotides are TGTGCCAGCAGCTTAACTAGCGGGAGGGCCACCGGGGAGCTGTTTTTT. Its translation: CASSLTSGRATGELFF. The V and J genes are TRBV7-2 and TRBJ2-2; 13 bases line up with TRBD2. The CDR3 runs to 16 residues. Per the germline V gene, CDR1 is SGHTA and CDR2 is FQGNSA. The J segment lost 4 bases and the V segment lost 2 bases, leaving 1 base of the junction unmatched.

CDR3 region: CASSQGARGRGEQYF. Written as DNA, the CDR3 is TGCGCCAGCAGCCAAGGAGCCAGGGGGCGCGGCGAGCAGTACTTC. V is TRBV4-1 and J is TRBJ2-7; 8 bases are a match to TRBD1. Germline V gene data show CDR1 as MGHRA and CDR2 as YSYEKL. The V segment lost 1 base and the J segment 6 bases; nucleotides outside the gene matches: 8. CDR3 length: 15 residues.

With regard to this clone: The same CDR3 is also encoded by other DNA sequences in this sample. This sequence joins TRBV18 and TRBJ2-2, with D unclear. V was pared by 0 bases and J by 0 bases, with 5 bases between. Germline V gene data show CDR1 as KGHSH and CDR2 as LQKENI. This CDR3 is built from 15 residues. The CDR3 DNA is TGTGCCAGCTCACCACCAATCCCGAACACCGGGGAGCTGTTTTTT. This codes for CASSPPIPNTGELFF. Combining the CDR3 with reference TRBV18 and TRBJ2-2 gives the whole variable domain NAGVMQNPRHLVRRRGQEARLRCSPMKGHSHVYWYRQLPEEGLKFMVYLQKENIIDESGMPKERFSAEFPKEGPSILRIQQVVRGDSAAYFCASSPPIPNTGELFFGEGSRLTVL.

This clone has only a few counts. This chain connects TRBV9 to TRBJ2-1; 11 positions agree with TRBD2. The CDR3 has 17 amino acids. Germline lookup yields CDR1 SGDLS and CDR2 YYNGEE. J gave up 8 bases and V 1 base, and 11 bases lay outside the gene matches. CDR3 residues: CASSVQASGGFLHEQFF. In DNA form, the CDR3 reads TGTGCCAGCAGCGTACAGGCTAGCGGGGGGTTTTTGCATGAGCAGTTCTTC. The full variable domain, with the rest looked up from reference TRBV9 and TRBJ2-1, is DSGVTQTPKHLITATGQRVTLRCSPRSGDLSVYWYQQSLDQGLQFLIQYYNGEERAKGNILERFSAQQFPDLHSELNLSSLELGDSALYFCASSVQASGGFLHEQFFGPGTRLTVL.

J is TRBJ1-6 and V is TRBV5-6; maybe TRBD1 (6 bases). The CDR3 contains 14 residues. With 3 bases removed from V and 5 bases from J, the gap between germline ends came to 9 bases. Per the germline V gene, CDR1 is SGHDT and CDR2 is YYEEEE. The CDR3 protein is CASSSGTHNSPLHF. CDR3 nucleotide sequence: TGTGCCAGCAGCTCCGGGACACATAATTCACCCCTCCACTTT.

CDR3 DNA: TGTGCCAGCAGGCGGACGTCGAACACCGGGGAGCTGTTTTTT. The encoded protein is CASRRTSNTGELFF. The chain is built from TRBV11-2 and TRBJ2-2; D not resolved. V lost 6 bases to trimming and J lost 0 bases, with 8 bases between them. The germline V gene encodes CDR1 SGHAT and CDR2 FQNNGV. The CDR3 is 14 amino acids.

This clone was seen a single time. The chain employs TRBV5-1 and TRBJ2-2; D possibly corresponds to TRBD2 (6 bases). Germline values: CDR1 SGHRS, CDR2 YFSETQ. V lost 3 bases to trimming and J lost 1 base, with 10 bases between them. This CDR3 spans 15 amino acids. CDR3 residues: CASSSLGGNTGELFF. CDR3 nucleotide sequence: TGCGCCAGCAGCTCCCTCGGGGGGAACACCGGGGAGCTGTTTTTT.

The chain joins TRBV30 to TRBJ2-7, with TRBD1 identical over 9 bases. The CDR3 extends over 16 amino acids. Germline V gene data show CDR1 as GTSNPN and CDR2 as SVGIG (reference sequence). The J segment lost 0 bases and the V segment lost 0 bases, leaving 6 bases of the junction unmatched. CDR3 coding DNA: TGTGCCTGGAGTGTTTATGGACAGGGGACCTCCTACGAGCAGTACTTC. It encodes CAWSVYGQGTSYEQYF. Full variable domain (outside the CDR3, taken from reference TRBV30 and TRBJ2-7): SQTIHQWPATLVQPVGSPLSLECTVEGTSNPNLYWYRQAAGRGLQLLFYSVGIGQISSEVPQNLSASRPQDRQFILSSKKLLLSDSGFYLCAWSVYGQGTSYEQYFGPGTRLTVT.

The chain uses TRBV28 and TRBJ2-7, with D unresolved. Per germline, CDR1 MDHEN and CDR2 SYDVKM. The CDR3 has 13 amino acids. V was cut by 7 bases and J by 4 bases, with 14 bases left in between. This CDR3 reads CASTRTQPYEQYF. CDR3 nucleotide sequence: TGTGCCAGCACGAGGACCCAGCCTTACGAGCAGTACTTC.

V gene TRBV30 combines with J gene TRBJ1-2; 10 nucleotides match TRBD1. From germline, CDR1 is GTSNPN and CDR2 SVGIG (reference sequence). The CDR3 length is 13 residues. J was trimmed by 5 bases and V by 6 bases; bases with no gene match: 6. DNA for the CDR3: TGTGCCTGCAGACAGGGGGCTTGGTATGGCTACACCTTC. Translated: CACRQGAWYGYTF.

This clone was found once. The rearrangement uses TRBV7-2 and TRBJ2-2; weak D call: TRBD2 (6 bases). The CDR3 has 15 amino acids. Between the trimmed V and J ends, which lost 2 bases and 1 base, there was a span of 8 bases. The V gene's germline CDR1 is SGHTA and CDR2 FQGNSA. In DNA form, the CDR3 reads TGTGCCAGCAGCTTAATTAGCGGGAACACCGGGGAGCTGTTTTTT. It yields the protein CASSLISGNTGELFF. The full variable domain, with the rest looked up from reference TRBV7-2 and TRBJ2-2, is GAGVSQSPSNKVTEKGKDVELRCDPISGHTALYWYRQSLGQGLEFLIYFQGNSAPDKSGLPSDRFSAERTGGSVSTLTIQRTQQEDSAVYLCASSLISGNTGELFFGEGSRLTVL.

The chain recombines TRBV19 with TRBJ1-5, with TRBD1 matching over 7 bases. Per germline, CDR1 LNHDA and CDR2 SQIVND (reference sequence). The CDR3 contains 16 residues. V dropped 4 bases and J dropped 7; count of bases not matched to a gene: 13. CDR3 protein: CASSTLTEGAWQPQHF. In DNA form, the CDR3 reads TGTGCCAGTAGTACCCTGACGGAGGGGGCTTGGCAGCCCCAGCATTTT.

J is TRBJ1-5 and V is TRBV19, with TRBD1 matching over 7 bases. The V gene end was trimmed by 1 base and the J gene end by 6 bases; junction bases not matched to a gene: 6. The CDR3 totals 15 residues. Looked up from germline, CDR1 is LNHDA and CDR2 is SQIVND (reference sequence). The CDR3 protein is CASSIAGQAIQPQHF. CDR3 bases: TGTGCCAGTAGTATAGCAGGACAGGCGATTCAGCCCCAGCATTTT.

The chain is built from TRBV2 and TRBJ2-3; TRBD2 matches at 7 bases. This CDR3 contains 15 residues. The junction had 6 bases not matched to a gene; V was cut back by 3 bases and J by 3 bases. The germline V gene encodes CDR1 SNHLY and CDR2 FYNNEI. The DNA of the CDR3 is TGTGCCAGCAGTGACTGGCGGGAGTTGACAGATACGCAGTATTTT. Amino acid sequence: CASSDWRELTDTQYF.